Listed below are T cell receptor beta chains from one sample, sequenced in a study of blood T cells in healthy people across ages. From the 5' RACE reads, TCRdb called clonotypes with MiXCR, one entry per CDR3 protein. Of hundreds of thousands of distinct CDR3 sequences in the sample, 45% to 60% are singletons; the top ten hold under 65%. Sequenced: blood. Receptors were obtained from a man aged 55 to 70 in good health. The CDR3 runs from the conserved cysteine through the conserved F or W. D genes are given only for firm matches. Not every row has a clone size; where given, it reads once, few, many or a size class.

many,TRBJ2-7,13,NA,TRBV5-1,CASSWWGLSEQYF,TGCGCCAGCAGCTGGTGGGGGCTTTCCGAGCAGTACTTC
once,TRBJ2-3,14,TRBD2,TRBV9,CASSVEGLAGEQYF,TGTGCCAGCAGCGTAGAGGGACTAGCGGGGGAGCAGTATTTT
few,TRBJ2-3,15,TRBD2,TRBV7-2,CASSREGGRTDTQYF,TGTGCCAGCAGCCGTGAGGGCGGGAGGACAGATACGCAGTATTTT
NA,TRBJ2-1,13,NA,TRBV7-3,CASSQTNSNEQFF,TGTGCCAGCAGCCAAACGAACAGCAATGAGCAGTTCTTC
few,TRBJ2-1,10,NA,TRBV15,CATSSNEQFF,TGTGCCACCAGCAGCAATGAGCAGTTCTTC
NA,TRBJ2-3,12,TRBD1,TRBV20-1,CSAGQGRDTQYF,TGCAGTGCGGGACAGGGGAGGGATACGCAGTATTTT
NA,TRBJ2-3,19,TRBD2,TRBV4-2,CASSKEGLAGGLSTDTQYF,TGTGCCAGCAGCAAAGAAGGACTAGCGGGAGGACTGAGCACAGATACGCAGTATTTT
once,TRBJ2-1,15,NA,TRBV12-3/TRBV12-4,CASSITGNSYNEQFF,TGTGCCAGCAGTATCACAGGGAACTCCTACAATGAGCAGTTCTTC
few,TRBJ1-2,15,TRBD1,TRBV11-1,CASSFRTGANYGYTF,TGTGCCAGCAGCTTCCGGACAGGGGCTAACTATGGCTACACCTTC
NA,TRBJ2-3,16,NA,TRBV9,CASSPKLGLSTDTQYF,TGTGCCAGCAGCCCGAAACTGGGACTTTCCACAGATACGCAGTATTTT
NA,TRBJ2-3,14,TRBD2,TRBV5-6,CASSSSGTWDTQYF,TGTGCCAGCAGCTCTAGCGGGACTTGGGATACGCAATATTTT
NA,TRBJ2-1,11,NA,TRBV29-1,CSVAQVDEQFF,TGCAGCGTCGCACAAGTGGACGAGCAGTTCTTC
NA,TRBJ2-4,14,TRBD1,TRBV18,CASSRQGIRDIQYF,TGTGCCAGCTCACGACAGGGTATCAGGGACATTCAGTACTTC
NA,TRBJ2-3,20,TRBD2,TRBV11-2,CASSPLGRGGRSGKADTQYF,TGTGCCAGCAGCCCCTTGGGTCGCGGGGGAAGATCAGGCAAGGCAGATACGCAGTATTTT
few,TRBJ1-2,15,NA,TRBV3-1,CASSPLLGGAGGYTF,TGTGCCAGCAGCCCCCTCCTGGGAGGGGCAGGAGGCTACACCTTC
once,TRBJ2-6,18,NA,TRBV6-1,CASRKFQAGSSGANVLTF,TGTGCCAGCAGAAAGTTTCAGGCGGGGAGCTCTGGGGCCAACGTCCTGACTTTC
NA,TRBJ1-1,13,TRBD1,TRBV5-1,CASSQGAGTEAFF,TGCGCCAGCAGTCAGGGGGCCGGCACTGAAGCTTTCTTT
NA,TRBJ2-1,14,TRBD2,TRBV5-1,CATALSGEGREQFF,TGCGCCACCGCCCTCTCCGGGGAGGGGAGGGAGCAGTTCTTC
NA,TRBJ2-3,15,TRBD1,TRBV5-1,CASSFGTGGTDTQYF,TGCGCCAGCAGCTTCGGGACAGGGGGCACAGATACGCAGTATTTT
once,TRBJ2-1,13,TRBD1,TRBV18,CASSPNRGTEQFF,TGTGCCAGCTCACCAAACAGGGGGACTGAGCAGTTCTTC
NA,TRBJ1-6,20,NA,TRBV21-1,CASSHAELDRGRSYNSPLHF,TGTGCCAGCAGCCACGCTGAACTGGACAGGGGAAGATCCTATAATTCACCCCTCCACTTT
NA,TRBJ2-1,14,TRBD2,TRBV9,CASSVAGGPHERFF,TGTGCCAGCAGCGTAGCGGGAGGGCCCCATGAGCGGTTCTTC
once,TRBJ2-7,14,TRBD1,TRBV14,CASSLGQGAEEQYF,TGTGCCAGCAGCCTGGGACAGGGGGCAGAGGAGCAGTACTTC
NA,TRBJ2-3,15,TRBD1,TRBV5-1,CASGARDRGADTQYF,TGCGCCAGCGGAGCCCGGGACAGGGGGGCAGATACGCAGTATTTT
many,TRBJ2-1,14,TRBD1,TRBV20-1,CSARDPTGGGEQFF,TGCAGTGCTAGAGACCCAACAGGGGGCGGAGAGCAGTTCTTC
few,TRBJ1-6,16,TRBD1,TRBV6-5,CASSYSRDRVNSPLHF,TGTGCCAGCAGTTACTCGAGGGACAGAGTGAATTCACCCCTCCACTTT
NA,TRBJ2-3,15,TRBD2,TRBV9,CASSVKRGTQDTQYF,TGTGCCAGCAGCGTCAAGCGGGGGACGCAAGATACGCAGTATTTT
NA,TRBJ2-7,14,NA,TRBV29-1,CSVGPWDGTYEQYF,TGCAGCGTCGGACCCTGGGACGGCACCTACGAGCAGTACTTC
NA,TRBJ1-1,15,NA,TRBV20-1,CSARDPSMVNTEAFF,TGCAGTGCTAGAGATCCTAGTATGGTGAACACTGAAGCTTTCTTT
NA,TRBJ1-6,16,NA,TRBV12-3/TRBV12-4,CASTPGRPGDNSPLHF,TGTGCCAGCACCCCGGGAAGACCAGGGGATAATTCACCCCTCCACTTT
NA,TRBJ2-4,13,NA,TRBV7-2,CASNLAAKNIQYF,TGTGCCAGCAACTTAGCTGCCAAAAACATTCAGTACTTC
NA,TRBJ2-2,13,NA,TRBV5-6,CASSLFHTGELFF,TGTGCCAGCAGCTTGTTTCACACCGGGGAGCTGTTTTTT
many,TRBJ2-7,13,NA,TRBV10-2,CASSRQENYEQYF,TGCGCCAGCAGCCGACAGGAGAACTACGAGCAGTACTTC
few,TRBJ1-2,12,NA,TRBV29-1,CSGQGSQDGYTF,TGCAGCGGCCAGGGGAGTCAGGATGGCTACACCTTC
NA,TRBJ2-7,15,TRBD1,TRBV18,CASSPNRDREGEQYF,TGTGCCAGCTCACCCAACCGGGACAGGGAAGGCGAGCAGTACTTC
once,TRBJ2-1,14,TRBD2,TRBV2,CASSELAGGTEQFF,TGTGCCAGCAGTGAACTAGCGGGGGGCACTGAGCAGTTCTTC
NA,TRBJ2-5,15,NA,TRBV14,CASSQSVDLWETQYF,TGTGCCAGCAGCCAGTCCGTGGATCTGTGGGAGACCCAGTACTTC
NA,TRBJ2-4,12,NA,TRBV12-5,CASVLAKNIQYF,TGTGCTAGTGTCTTGGCCAAAAACATTCAGTACTTC
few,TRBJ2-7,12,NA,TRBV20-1,CSAPDRTYEQYF,TGCAGTGCTCCTGACAGAACCTACGAGCAGTACTTC
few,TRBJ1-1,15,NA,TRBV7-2,CASSLLHVPYTEAFF,TGTGCCAGCAGCTTATTGCACGTCCCCTACACTGAAGCTTTCTTT
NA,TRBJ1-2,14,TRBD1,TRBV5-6,CASSFPGDSYGYTF,TGTGCCAGCAGCTTCCCGGGGGACAGCTACGGCTACACCTTC
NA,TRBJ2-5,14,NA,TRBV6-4,CASSSQGGQETQYF,TGTGCCAGCAGTTCCCAGGGGGGCCAAGAGACCCAGTACTTC
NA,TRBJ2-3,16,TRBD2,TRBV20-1,CSASDKAGGLTDTQYF,TGCAGTGCTAGCGACAAAGCGGGAGGACTCACAGATACGCAGTATTTT
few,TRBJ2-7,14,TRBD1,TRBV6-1,CASSPTGDPYEQYF,TGTGCCAGCAGTCCTACAGGGGACCCCTACGAGCAGTACTTC
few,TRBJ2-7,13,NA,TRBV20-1,CSASLVASYEQYF,TGCAGTGCTAGTTTAGTTGCCTCCTACGAGCAGTACTTC
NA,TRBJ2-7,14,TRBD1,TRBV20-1,CSATRQGAIYEQYF,TGCAGTGCTACCAGACAGGGGGCAATCTACGAGCAGTACTTC
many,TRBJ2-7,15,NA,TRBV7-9,CASSPPPRLANEQYF,TGTGCCAGCAGCCCACCCCCACGGCTAGCGAACGAGCAGTACTTC
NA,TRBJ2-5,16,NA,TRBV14,CASSPPGWGGIEEQYF,TGTGCCAGCAGCCCCCCTGGGTGGGGTGGGATTGAGGAGCAGTACTTC
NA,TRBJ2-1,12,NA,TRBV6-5,CASTDFAGEQFF,TGTGCCAGCACGGACTTCGCGGGGGAGCAGTTCTTC
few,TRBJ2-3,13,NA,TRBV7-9,CASSFPGTDTQYF,TGTGCCAGCAGCTTCCCAGGCACAGATACGCAGTATTTT
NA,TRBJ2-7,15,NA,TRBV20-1,CSARDRVLATYEQYF,TGCAGTGCTAGAGATCGAGTTCTAGCAACCTACGAGCAGTACTTC
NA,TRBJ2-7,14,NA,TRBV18,CASPPPGTTYEQYF,TGTGCCAGCCCACCACCGGGCACAACCTACGAGCAGTACTTC
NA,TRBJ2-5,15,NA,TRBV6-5,CASSYSGTAKETQYF,TGTGCCAGCAGTTACAGCGGGACAGCCAAAGAGACCCAGTACTTC
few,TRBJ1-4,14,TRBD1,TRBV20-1,CSARQGQGYEKLFF,TGCAGTGCTAGACAAGGACAGGGTTATGAAAAACTGTTTTTT
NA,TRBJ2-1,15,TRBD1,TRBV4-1,CASSQIGTGLTEQFF,TGCGCCAGCAGCCAAATAGGGACAGGGTTGACTGAGCAGTTCTTC
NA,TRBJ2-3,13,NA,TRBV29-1,CSVEVTSTDTQYF,TGCAGCGTTGAAGTGACTAGCACAGATACGCAGTATTTT
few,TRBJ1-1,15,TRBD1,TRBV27,CASLVGGGLNTEAFF,TGTGCCAGCCTGGTGGGAGGGGGCCTGAACACTGAAGCTTTCTTT
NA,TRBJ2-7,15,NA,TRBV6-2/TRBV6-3,CASSYEGRSSYEQYF,TGTGCCAGCAGTTACGAGGGCAGGTCCTCCTACGAGCAGTACTTC
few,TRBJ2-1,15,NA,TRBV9,CASSDGTPGHNEQFF,TGTGCCAGCAGCGACGGGACTCCCGGCCACAATGAGCAGTTCTTC
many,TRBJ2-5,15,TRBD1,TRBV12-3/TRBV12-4,CASSSGTGGRETQYF,TGTGCCAGCAGTTCCGGGACAGGGGGGAGAGAGACCCAGTACTTC